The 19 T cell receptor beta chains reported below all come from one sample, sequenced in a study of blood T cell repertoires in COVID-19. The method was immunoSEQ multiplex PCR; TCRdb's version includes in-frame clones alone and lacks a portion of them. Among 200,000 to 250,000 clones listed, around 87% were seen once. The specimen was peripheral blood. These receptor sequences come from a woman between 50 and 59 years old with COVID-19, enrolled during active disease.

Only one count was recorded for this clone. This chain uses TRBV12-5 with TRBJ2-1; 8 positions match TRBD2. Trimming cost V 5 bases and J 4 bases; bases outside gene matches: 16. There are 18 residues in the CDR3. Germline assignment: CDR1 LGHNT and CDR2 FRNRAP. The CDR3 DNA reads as TGTGCTAGTGGTCTCCTCTTGTGGGGCGGGGGGATTTACAATGAGCAGTTCTTC. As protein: CASGLLLWGGGIYNEQFF.

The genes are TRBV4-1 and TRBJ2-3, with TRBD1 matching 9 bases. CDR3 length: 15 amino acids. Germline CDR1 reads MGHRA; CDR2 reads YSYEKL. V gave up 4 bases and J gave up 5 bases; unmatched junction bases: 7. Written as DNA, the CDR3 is TGCGCCAGCAGCCTCCCGGACAGGGGCGTAGATACGCAGTATTTT. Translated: CASSLPDRGVDTQYF.

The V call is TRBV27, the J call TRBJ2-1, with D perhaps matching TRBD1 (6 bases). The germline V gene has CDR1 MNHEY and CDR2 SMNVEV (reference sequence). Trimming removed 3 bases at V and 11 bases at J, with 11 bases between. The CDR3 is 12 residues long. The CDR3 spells CASSFPDSKQFF. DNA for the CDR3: TGTGCCAGCAGTTTTCCGGACAGCAAGCAGTTCTTC.

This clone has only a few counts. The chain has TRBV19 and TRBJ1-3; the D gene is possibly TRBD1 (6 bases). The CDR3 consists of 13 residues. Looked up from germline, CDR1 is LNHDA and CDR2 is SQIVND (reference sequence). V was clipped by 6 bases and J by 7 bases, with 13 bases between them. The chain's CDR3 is CASSSRGTNTIYF. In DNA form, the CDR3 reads TGTGCCAGTAGCTCCAGGGGAACGAACACCATATATTTT. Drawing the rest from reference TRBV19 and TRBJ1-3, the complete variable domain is DGGITQSPKYLFRKEGQNVTLSCEQNLNHDAMYWYRQDPGQGLRLIYYSQIVNDFQKGDIAEGYSVSREKKESFPLTVTSAQKNPTAFYLCASSSRGTNTIYFGEGSWLTVV.

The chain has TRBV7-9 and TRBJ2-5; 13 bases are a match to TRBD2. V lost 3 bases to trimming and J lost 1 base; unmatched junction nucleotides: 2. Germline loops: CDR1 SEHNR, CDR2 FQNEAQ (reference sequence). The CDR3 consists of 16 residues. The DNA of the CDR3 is TGTGCCAGCAGCTTGACTAGCGGGGGGCCCCAAGAGACCCAGTACTTC. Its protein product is CASSLTSGGPQETQYF.

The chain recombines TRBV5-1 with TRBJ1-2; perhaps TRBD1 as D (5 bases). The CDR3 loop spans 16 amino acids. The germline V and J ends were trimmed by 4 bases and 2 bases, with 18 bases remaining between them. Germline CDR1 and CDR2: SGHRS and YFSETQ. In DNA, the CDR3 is TGCGCCAGCAGCACAGGAGAAATAGGGGTAAACTATGGCTACACCTTC. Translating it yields CASSTGEIGVNYGYTF.

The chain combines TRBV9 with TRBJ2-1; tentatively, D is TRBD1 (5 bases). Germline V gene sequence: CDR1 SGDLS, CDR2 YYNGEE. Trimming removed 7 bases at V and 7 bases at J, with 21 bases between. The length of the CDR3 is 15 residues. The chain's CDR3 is CASSSPRLGVNEQFF. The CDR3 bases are TGTGCCAGCTCAAGTCCCCGTTTAGGGGTTAATGAGCAGTTCTTC.

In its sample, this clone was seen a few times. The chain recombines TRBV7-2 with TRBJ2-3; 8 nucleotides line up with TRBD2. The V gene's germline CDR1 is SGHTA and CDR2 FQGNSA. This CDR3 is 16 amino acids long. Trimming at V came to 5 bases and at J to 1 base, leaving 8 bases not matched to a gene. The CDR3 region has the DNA TGTGCCAGCAGCAAGGTAGCGGGACCAGGCACAGATACGCAGTATTTT. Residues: CASSKVAGPGTDTQYF.

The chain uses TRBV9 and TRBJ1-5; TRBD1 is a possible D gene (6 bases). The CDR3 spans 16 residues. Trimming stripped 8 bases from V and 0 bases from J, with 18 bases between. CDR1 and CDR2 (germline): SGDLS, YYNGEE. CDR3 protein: CARITGRGNSNQPQHF. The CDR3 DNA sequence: TGTGCCAGAATTACAGGGAGAGGCAATAGCAATCAGCCCCAGCATTTT.

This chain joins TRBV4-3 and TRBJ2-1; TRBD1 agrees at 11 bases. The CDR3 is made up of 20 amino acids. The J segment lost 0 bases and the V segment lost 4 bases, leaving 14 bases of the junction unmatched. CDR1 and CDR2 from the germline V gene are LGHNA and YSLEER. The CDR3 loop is CASSLRTGGANYLSYNEQFF. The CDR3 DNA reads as TGCGCCAGCAGCCTCAGGACAGGGGGCGCGAACTACCTCTCCTACAATGAGCAGTTCTTC.

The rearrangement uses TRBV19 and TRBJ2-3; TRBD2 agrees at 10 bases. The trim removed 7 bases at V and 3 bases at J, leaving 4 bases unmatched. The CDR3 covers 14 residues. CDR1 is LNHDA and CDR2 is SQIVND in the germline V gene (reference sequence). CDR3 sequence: CASTVGLATDTQYF. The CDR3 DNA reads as TGTGCCAGTACCGTGGGACTAGCGACAGATACGCAGTATTTT.

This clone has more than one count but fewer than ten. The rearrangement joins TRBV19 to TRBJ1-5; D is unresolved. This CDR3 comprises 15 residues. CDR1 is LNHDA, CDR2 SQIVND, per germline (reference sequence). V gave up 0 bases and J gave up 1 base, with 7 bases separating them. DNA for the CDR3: TGTGCCAGTAGTATAGAAGCACGGAGCAATCAGCCCCAGCATTTT. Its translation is CASSIEARSNQPQHF.

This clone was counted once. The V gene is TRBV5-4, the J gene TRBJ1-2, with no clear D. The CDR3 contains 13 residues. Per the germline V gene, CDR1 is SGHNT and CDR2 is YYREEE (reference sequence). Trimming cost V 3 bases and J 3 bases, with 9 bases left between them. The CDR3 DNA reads TGTGCCAGCAGCTCCCCAGCGGACTATGGCTACACCTTC. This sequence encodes CASSSPADYGYTF.

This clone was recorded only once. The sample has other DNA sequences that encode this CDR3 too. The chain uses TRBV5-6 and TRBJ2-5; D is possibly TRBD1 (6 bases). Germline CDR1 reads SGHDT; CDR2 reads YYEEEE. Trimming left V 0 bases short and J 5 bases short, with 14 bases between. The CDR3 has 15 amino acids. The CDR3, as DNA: TGTGCCAGCAGCTTGGCCGGGCAGGGGCTGGAGACCCAGTACTTC. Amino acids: CASSLAGQGLETQYF.

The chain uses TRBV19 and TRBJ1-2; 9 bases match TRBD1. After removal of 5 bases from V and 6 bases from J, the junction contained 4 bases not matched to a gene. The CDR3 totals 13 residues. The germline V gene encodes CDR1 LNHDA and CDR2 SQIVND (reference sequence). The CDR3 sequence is CASSLGQGDGYTF. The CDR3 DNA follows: TGTGCCAGTAGTCTGGGACAGGGAGATGGCTACACCTTC.

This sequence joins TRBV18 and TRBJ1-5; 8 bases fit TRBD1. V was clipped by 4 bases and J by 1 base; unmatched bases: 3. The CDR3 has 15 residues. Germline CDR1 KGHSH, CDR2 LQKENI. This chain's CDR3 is CASSLGQGSNQPQHF. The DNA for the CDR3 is TGTGCCAGCTCACTTGGACAGGGAAGCAATCAGCCCCAGCATTTT.

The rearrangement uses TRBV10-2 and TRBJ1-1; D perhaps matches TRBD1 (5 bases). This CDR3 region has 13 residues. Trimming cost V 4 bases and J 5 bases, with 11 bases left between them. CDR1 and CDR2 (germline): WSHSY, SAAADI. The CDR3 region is CASSGTGGTEAFF. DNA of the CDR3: TGCGCCAGCAGTGGGACCGGGGGGACTGAAGCTTTCTTT.

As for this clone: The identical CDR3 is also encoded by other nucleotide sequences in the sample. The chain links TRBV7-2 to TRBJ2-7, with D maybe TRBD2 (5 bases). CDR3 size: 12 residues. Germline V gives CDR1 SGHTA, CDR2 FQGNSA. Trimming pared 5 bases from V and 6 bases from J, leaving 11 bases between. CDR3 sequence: CASSPGWAEQYF. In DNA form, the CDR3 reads TGTGCCAGCAGCCCGGGGTGGGCCGAGCAGTACTTC.

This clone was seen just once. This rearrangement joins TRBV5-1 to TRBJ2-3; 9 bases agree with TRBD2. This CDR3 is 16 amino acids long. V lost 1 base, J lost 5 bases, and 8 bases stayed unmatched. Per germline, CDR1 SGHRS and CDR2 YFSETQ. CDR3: CASSLPLAGLGDTQYF. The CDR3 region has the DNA TGCGCCAGCAGCTTGCCCCTAGCGGGGCTGGGAGATACGCAGTATTTT.